Listed below are T cell receptor beta chains from one sample, sequenced in a study of blood T cell repertoires in COVID-19. The method was immunoSEQ multiplex PCR; TCRdb's version includes in-frame clones alone and lacks a portion of them. The sample has over 250,000 clones; 75% to 85% are singletons. The sequenced sample was peripheral blood. All receptors come from a man aged 50-59 years with active or convalescent COVID-19. Both conserved end residues are part of each CDR3. Each record gives: D gene, clone size, V gene, J gene, CDR3 protein, CDR3 DNA. The D gene is left open where the match is weak. The size entry is marked missing in some rows and otherwise reads once, few, many or a size class.

D: TRBD2
size: NA
V: TRBV7-2
J: TRBJ2-7
CDR3: CASSKTSGGSYEQYF
DNA: TGTGCCAGCAGCAAGACTAGCGGAGGCTCCTACGAGCAGTACTTC

D: NA
size: NA
V: TRBV7-9
J: TRBJ2-1
CDR3: CASSRGGPSSYNEQFF
DNA: TGTGCCAGCAGCAGAGGCGGCCCGAGCTCCTACAATGAGCAGTTCTTC

D: NA
size: NA
V: TRBV14
J: TRBJ1-3
CDR3: CASSQVSVGNTIYF
DNA: TGTGCCAGCAGCCAAGTTTCTGTCGGAAACACCATATATTTT

D: NA
size: NA
V: TRBV10-3
J: TRBJ2-1
CDR3: CAISESSSDEQFF
DNA: TGTGCCATCAGTGAGTCGTCGTCCGATGAGCAGTTCTTC

D: NA
size: NA
V: TRBV7-9
J: TRBJ1-2
CDR3: CASSFSEGYLNYGYTF
DNA: TGTGCCAGCAGCTTTTCAGAGGGCTATCTTAACTATGGCTACACCTTC

D: TRBD2
size: NA
V: TRBV29-1
J: TRBJ2-4
CDR3: CSVVLAGDIQYF
DNA: TGCAGCGTCGTACTAGCGGGAGACATTCAGTACTTC

D: TRBD1
size: once
V: TRBV9
J: TRBJ2-1
CDR3: CASSSRTGLAGEQFF
DNA: TGTGCCAGCAGCTCTCGGACAGGTTTAGCCGGGGAGCAGTTCTTC

D: NA
size: NA
V: TRBV28
J: TRBJ1-5
CDR3: CASSLYRVQPQHF
DNA: TGTGCCAGCAGTTTGTACAGGGTTCAGCCCCAGCATTTT

D: NA
size: NA
V: TRBV7-8
J: TRBJ1-5
CDR3: CASSLRAGYMGNQPQHF
DNA: TGTGCCAGCAGCTTAAGGGCGGGGTATATGGGCAATCAGCCCCAGCATTTT

D: TRBD2
size: NA
V: TRBV7-2
J: TRBJ2-5
CDR3: CASSYGGAEYF
DNA: TGTGCCAGCAGTTACGGGGGGGCTGAGTACTTC

D: NA
size: NA
V: TRBV6-1
J: TRBJ1-2
CDR3: CASSGDYGYTF
DNA: TGTGCCAGTAGCGGGGATTATGGCTACACCTTC

D: NA
size: NA
V: TRBV24-1
J: TRBJ2-2
CDR3: CATSDRSTGNTGELFF
DNA: TGTGCCACCAGTGATCGATCTACAGGGAACACCGGGGAGCTGTTTTTT

D: NA
size: NA
V: TRBV5-1
J: TRBJ1-2
CDR3: CASSLEGALGYTF
DNA: TGCGCCAGCAGCTTGGAAGGGGCCCTCGGCTACACCTTC

D: NA
size: NA
V: TRBV18
J: TRBJ1-1
CDR3: CASRSGGRNTEAFF
DNA: TGTGCCAGCCGGTCGGGGGGGCGTAACACTGAAGCTTTCTTT

D: NA
size: NA
V: TRBV12-3/TRBV12-4
J: TRBJ2-3
CDR3: CASSPEGDTQYF
DNA: TGTGCCAGCAGCCCGGAGGGCGATACGCAGTATTTT

D: NA
size: NA
V: TRBV28
J: TRBJ1-5
CDR3: CASSSAGYQPQHF
DNA: TGTGCCAGCAGTTCGGCAGGGTATCAGCCCCAGCATTTT

D: TRBD1
size: NA
V: TRBV18
J: TRBJ2-5
CDR3: CASSRQGARKETQYF
DNA: TGTGCCAGCTCACGGCAGGGGGCGAGAAAAGAGACCCAGTACTTC

D: NA
size: NA
V: TRBV28
J: TRBJ2-5
CDR3: CASSTRETQYF
DNA: TGTGCCAGCAGCACTCGGGAGACCCAGTACTTC

D: TRBD2
size: NA
V: TRBV6-1
J: TRBJ2-2
CDR3: CASSELAGAGELFF
DNA: TGTGCCAGCAGTGAACTAGCGGGCGCCGGGGAGCTGTTTTTT

D: TRBD1
size: NA
V: TRBV2
J: TRBJ2-2
CDR3: CASSPGTANTGELFF
DNA: TGTGCCAGCAGTCCCGGGACAGCGAACACCGGGGAGCTGTTTTTT

D: TRBD2
size: NA
V: TRBV28
J: TRBJ2-3
CDR3: CASRAGGPGDTQYF
DNA: TGTGCCAGCAGGGCGGGAGGGCCCGGGGATACGCAGTATTTT

D: NA
size: once
V: TRBV2
J: TRBJ1-1
CDR3: CASSERAGRTEAFF
DNA: TGTGCCAGCAGTGAACGAGCAGGGCGGACTGAAGCTTTCTTT

D: NA
size: NA
V: TRBV5-5
J: TRBJ1-1
CDR3: CASSTSGTPNTEAFF
DNA: TGTGCCAGCAGCACTTCCGGGACACCGAACACTGAAGCTTTCTTT

D: NA
size: NA
V: TRBV7-9
J: TRBJ1-1
CDR3: CASSFLSGTEAFF
DNA: TGTGCCAGCAGCTTTCTGTCGGGTACTGAAGCTTTCTTT

D: NA
size: NA
V: TRBV7-2
J: TRBJ1-5
CDR3: CASSLESQLPQHF
DNA: TGTGCCAGCAGCTTAGAAAGTCAGTTGCCCCAGCATTTT